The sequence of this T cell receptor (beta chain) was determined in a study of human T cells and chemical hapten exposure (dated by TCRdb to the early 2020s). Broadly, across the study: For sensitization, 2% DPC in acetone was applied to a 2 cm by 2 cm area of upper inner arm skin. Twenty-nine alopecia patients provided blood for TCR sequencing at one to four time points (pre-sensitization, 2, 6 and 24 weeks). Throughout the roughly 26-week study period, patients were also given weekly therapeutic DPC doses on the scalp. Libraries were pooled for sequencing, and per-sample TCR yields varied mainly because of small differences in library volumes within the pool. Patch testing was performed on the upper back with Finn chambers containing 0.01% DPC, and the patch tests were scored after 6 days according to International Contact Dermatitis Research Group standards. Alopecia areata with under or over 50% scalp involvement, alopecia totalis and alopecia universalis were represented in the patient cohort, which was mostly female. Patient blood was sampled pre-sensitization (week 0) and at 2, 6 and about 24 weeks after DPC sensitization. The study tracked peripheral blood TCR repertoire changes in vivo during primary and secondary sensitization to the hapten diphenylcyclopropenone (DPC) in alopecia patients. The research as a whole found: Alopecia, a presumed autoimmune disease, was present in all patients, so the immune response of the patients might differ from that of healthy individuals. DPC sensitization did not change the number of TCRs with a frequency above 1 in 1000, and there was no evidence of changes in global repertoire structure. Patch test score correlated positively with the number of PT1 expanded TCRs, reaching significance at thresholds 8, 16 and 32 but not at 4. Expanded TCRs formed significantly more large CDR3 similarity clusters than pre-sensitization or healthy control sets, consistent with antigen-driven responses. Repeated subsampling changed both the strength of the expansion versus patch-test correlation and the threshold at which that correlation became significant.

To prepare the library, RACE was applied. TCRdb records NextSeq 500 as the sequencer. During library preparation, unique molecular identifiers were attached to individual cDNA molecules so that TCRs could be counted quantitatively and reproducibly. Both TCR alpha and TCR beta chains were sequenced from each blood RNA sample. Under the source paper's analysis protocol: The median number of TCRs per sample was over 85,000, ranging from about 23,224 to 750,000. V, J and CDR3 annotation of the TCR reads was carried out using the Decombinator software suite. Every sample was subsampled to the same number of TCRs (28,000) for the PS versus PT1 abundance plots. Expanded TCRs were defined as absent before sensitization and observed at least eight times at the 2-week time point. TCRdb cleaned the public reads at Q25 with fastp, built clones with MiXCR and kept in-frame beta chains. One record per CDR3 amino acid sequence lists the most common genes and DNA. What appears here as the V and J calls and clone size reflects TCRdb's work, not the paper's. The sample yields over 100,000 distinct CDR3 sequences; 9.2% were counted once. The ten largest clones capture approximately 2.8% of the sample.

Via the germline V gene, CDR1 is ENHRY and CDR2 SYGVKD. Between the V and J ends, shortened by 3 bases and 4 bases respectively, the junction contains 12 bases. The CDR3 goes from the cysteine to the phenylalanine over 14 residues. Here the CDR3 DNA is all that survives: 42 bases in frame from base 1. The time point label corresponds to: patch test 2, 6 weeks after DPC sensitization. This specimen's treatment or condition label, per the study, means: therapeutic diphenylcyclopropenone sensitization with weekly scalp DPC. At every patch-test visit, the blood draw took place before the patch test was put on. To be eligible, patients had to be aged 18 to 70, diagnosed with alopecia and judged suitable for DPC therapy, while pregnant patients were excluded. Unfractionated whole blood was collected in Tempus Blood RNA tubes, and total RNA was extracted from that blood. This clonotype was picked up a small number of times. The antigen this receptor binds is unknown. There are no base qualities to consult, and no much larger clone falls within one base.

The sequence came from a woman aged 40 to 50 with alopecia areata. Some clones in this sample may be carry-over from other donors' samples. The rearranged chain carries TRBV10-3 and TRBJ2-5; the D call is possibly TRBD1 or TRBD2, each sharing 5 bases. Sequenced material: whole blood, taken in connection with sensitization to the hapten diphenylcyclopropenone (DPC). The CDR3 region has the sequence CAISEVGAGETQYF. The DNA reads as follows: TGTGCCATCAGTGAAGTTGGGGCGGGAGAGACCCAGTACTTC.